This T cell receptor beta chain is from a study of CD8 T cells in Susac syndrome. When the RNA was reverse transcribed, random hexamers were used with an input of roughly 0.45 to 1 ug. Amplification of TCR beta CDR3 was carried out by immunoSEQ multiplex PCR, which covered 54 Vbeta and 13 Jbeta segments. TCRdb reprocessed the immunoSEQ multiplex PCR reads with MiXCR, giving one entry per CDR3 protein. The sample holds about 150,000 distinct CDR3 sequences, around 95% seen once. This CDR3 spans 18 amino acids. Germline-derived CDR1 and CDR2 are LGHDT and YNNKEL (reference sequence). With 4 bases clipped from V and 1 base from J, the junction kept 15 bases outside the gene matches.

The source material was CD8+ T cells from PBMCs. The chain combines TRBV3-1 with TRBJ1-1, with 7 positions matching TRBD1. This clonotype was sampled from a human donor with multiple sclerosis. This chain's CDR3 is CASSPGRGGGAANTEAFF. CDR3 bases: TGTGCCAGCAGCCCAGGACGGGGAGGGGGCGCAGCGAACACTGAAGCTTTCTTT.